This passage covers 31 T cell receptor beta chains from one sample sequenced in a study of shared clonotypes between healthy human individuals. Clones were read by immunoSEQ multiplex PCR, and TCRdb kept only the in-frame ones, dropping some. The data hold approximately 980,000 clones, with 60% to 85% observed a single time. The sample comprised memory CD4+ T cells sorted from blood. The subset is: CD45RA-negative fraction. Every receptor here comes from a man between 18 and 29 years old in good health.

The rearrangement joins TRBV9 to TRBJ1-2; perhaps TRBD1 as D (6 bases). CDR1 is SGDLS, CDR2 YYNGEE, per germline. This CDR3 has 14 residues. Trimming left V 0 bases short and J 6 bases short, with 12 bases between. The CDR3: CASSVETGNHGYTF. The CDR3 DNA is TGTGCCAGCAGCGTAGAAACAGGGAACCATGGCTACACCTTC. The full variable domain, with the rest looked up from reference TRBV9 and TRBJ1-2, is DSGVTQTPKHLITATGQRVTLRCSPRSGDLSVYWYQQSLDQGLQFLIQYYNGEERAKGNILERFSAQQFPDLHSELNLSSLELGDSALYFCASSVETGNHGYTFGSGTRLTVV.

This clone was counted ten times or more. The chain joins TRBV27 to TRBJ2-7, with TRBD2 matching 10 bases. V gave up 6 bases and J gave up 6 bases; unmatched junction bases: 8. Germline values: CDR1 MNHEY, CDR2 SMNVEV (reference sequence). This CDR3 has 14 amino acids. CDR3 bases: TGTGCCAGCAGAAAAAGCGGGGGGGCCGCCGAGCAGTACTTC. This translates into CASRKSGGAAEQYF.

The chain is built from TRBV7-2 and TRBJ2-5; D is perhaps TRBD1 (5 bases). Trimming shortened V by 5 bases and J by 2 bases, and 18 bases separated the two germline ends. The CDR3 extends over 16 amino acids. Germline V gene data show CDR1 as SGHTA and CDR2 as FQGNSA. The CDR3 is CASSAAGQAPQETQYF. The DNA of the CDR3 is TGTGCCAGCAGCGCGGCCGGACAAGCACCTCAAGAGACCCAGTACTTC.

This clone was detected many times. This chain connects TRBV12-5 to TRBJ2-2; D unclear. Trimming took 7 bases from V and 8 from J, leaving 14 bases between them. The CDR3 consists of 13 residues. Germline loops: CDR1 LGHNT, CDR2 FRNRAP. The CDR3, as DNA: TGTGCTAGTGCCCTCGAGCCTACTGGGGAGCTGTTTTTT. This sequence encodes CASALEPTGELFF.

The J gene is TRBJ2-7, the V gene TRBV7-8; 8 bases fit TRBD1. This CDR3 is built from 15 residues. Germline lookup yields CDR1 SGHVS and CDR2 FQNEAQ. V lost 5 bases and J lost 3; bases outside the gene matches: 9. CDR3 loop: CASSAKTGAIYEQYF. DNA for the CDR3: TGTGCCAGCAGCGCCAAGACAGGGGCCATCTACGAGCAGTACTTC.

The rearrangement links TRBV30 to TRBJ1-2; weak D call: TRBD1 (6 bases). The CDR3 has 12 residues. Looked up from germline, CDR1 is GTSNPN and CDR2 is SVGIG (reference sequence). V lost 2 bases, J lost 6 bases, and 10 bases lay in between. The CDR3 DNA reads as TGTGCCTGGAGTTCGAGGGGGAATGGCTACACCTTC. It yields the protein CAWSSRGNGYTF.

J is TRBJ2-7 and V is TRBV6-1; D possibly matches TRBD1 or TRBD2 (5 bases each). Per the germline V gene, CDR1 is MNHNS and CDR2 is SASEGT. CDR3 length equals 13 residues. V lost 7 bases and J 7 bases, leaving 17 bases between the germline ends. CDR3 in DNA: TGTGCCAGCACCGGGGCCAGGCTAAAAGAGCAGTACTTC. It yields the protein CASTGARLKEQYF.

This clone has ten or more counts. V and J are TRBV4-1 and TRBJ2-7; TRBD1 aligns across 9 bases. V was pared by 4 bases and J by 5 bases, with 6 bases of the junction left unmatched. The CDR3 spans 14 residues. Germline V gene lookup returns CDR1 MGHRA and CDR2 YSYEKL. CDR3 region: CASSPDRGNNEQYF. The CDR3 DNA sequence: TGCGCCAGCAGCCCCGACAGGGGGAACAACGAGCAGTACTTC.

The chain couples TRBV6-1 to TRBJ1-2, with D possibly matching TRBD1 (5 bases). The germline gives CDR1 MNHNS, CDR2 SASEGT. V lost 4 bases and J 5 bases, leaving 17 bases between the germline ends. The CDR3 is made up of 15 amino acids. CDR3 bases: TGTGCCAGCAGTGTTGGCTCGGTCAGGGTGTATGGCTACACCTTC. Protein: CASSVGSVRVYGYTF.

The chain links TRBV6-1 to TRBJ2-7, with D maybe TRBD1 (5 bases). Trimming took 8 bases from V and 2 from J, leaving 10 bases between them. The CDR3 length is 12 residues. In germline, CDR1 is MNHNS, CDR2 SASEGT. CDR3 residues: CASYSQAYEQYF. CDR3 DNA sequence: TGTGCCAGCTACTCACAGGCCTACGAGCAGTACTTC.

The CDR3 nucleotides read TGCGCCAGCAGCCCCCAAGGGGCTAACACTGAAGCTTTCTTT. It translates to CASSPQGANTEAFF. V gene TRBV4-1 combines with J gene TRBJ1-1, with D perhaps matching TRBD1 (5 bases). Trimming removed 4 bases at V and 2 bases at J, with 11 bases between. Germline assignment: CDR1 MGHRA and CDR2 YSYEKL. The CDR3 runs 14 residues.

V is TRBV10-3 and J is TRBJ2-7; no reliable D call. The CDR3 covers 15 residues. Per germline, CDR1 ENHRY and CDR2 SYGVKD. The ends were cut back, 8 bases at V and 6 bases at J, with 23 bases in the middle. CDR3 amino acids: CAIGSAGERTGEQYF. The CDR3, as DNA: TGTGCCATCGGTTCCGCTGGGGAAAGAACGGGCGAGCAGTACTTC.

This clone occurred a few times. V usage is TRBV9 and J usage is TRBJ1-5; the D gene is possibly TRBD1 (5 bases). CDR1 SGDLS and CDR2 YYNGEE come from the germline V gene. V dropped 4 bases and J dropped 4 bases, with 15 bases sitting between them. CDR3 size: 15 residues. CDR3 sequence reads: CASSPHGGFNQPQHF. CDR3 coding DNA: TGTGCCAGCAGCCCCCACGGGGGTTTTAATCAGCCCCAGCATTTT.

With respect to this clone: The junction differs from germline at one of its ends, possibly a read error. The V gene is TRBV6-5, the J gene TRBJ1-2, with 7 positions matching TRBD1. The CDR3 has 12 amino acids. Germline V lookup: CDR1 MNHEY, CDR2 SVGAGI. The CDR3 bases are TGTGCCTGCAGCAGGGGGAACTATGGCTACACCTTC. This gives the protein CACSRGNYGYTF.

The chain couples TRBV18 to TRBJ2-3, with 8 bases fitting TRBD2. CDR1 is KGHSH and CDR2 is LQKENI in the germline V gene. The CDR3 runs to 17 residues. The V segment lost 3 bases and the J segment 0 bases; nucleotides outside the gene matches: 8. CDR3 sequence: CASSPLRAGASTDTQYF. The CDR3 DNA reads TGTGCCAGCTCACCGCTGAGAGCGGGGGCTAGCACAGATACGCAGTATTTT.

The rearrangement joins TRBV6-1 to TRBJ1-3; the match to TRBD1 covers 7 bases. Trimming took 4 bases from V and 2 from J; bases not matched to a gene: 8. Germline V gene sequence: CDR1 MNHNS, CDR2 SASEGT. The CDR3 spans 16 residues. The CDR3 DNA sequence: TGTGCCAGCAGTGCGCTCGGGACAGCTACTGGAAACACCATATATTTT. Translation: CASSALGTATGNTIYF.

The chain has TRBV5-1 and TRBJ2-6, with TRBD1 matching over 8 bases. Per germline, CDR1 SGHRS and CDR2 YFSETQ. Germline trimming cut 4 bases from V and 8 bases from J; bases unmatched to any gene: 5. The CDR3 runs 14 residues. CDR3 nucleotides: TGCGCCAGCAGCGCCGGACAGGGCCCCAACGTCCTGACTTTC. It yields the protein CASSAGQGPNVLTF. The complete variable domain, with remaining parts taken from reference TRBV5-1 and TRBJ2-6, reads KAGVTQTPRYLIKTRGQQVTLSCSPISGHRSVSWYQQTPGQGLQFLFEYFSETQRNKGNFPGRFSGRQFSNSRSEMNVSTLELGDSALYLCASSAGQGPNVLTFGAGSRLTVL.

This chain joins TRBV2 and TRBJ1-3; a possible D gene is TRBD1 (5 bases). CDR1 SNHLY and CDR2 FYNNEI come from the germline V gene. V lost 8 bases and J 3 bases, leaving 20 bases between the germline ends. The CDR3 extends over 16 amino acids. The CDR3 region is CASWGTGRELGNTIYF. DNA for the CDR3: TGTGCCAGCTGGGGTACTGGCAGGGAACTTGGAAACACCATATATTTT. Filled out from reference TRBV2 and TRBJ1-3, the complete variable domain reads EPEVTQTPSHQVTQMGQEVILRCVPISNHLYFYWYRQILGQKVEFLVSFYNNEISEKSEIFDDQFSVERPDGSNFTLKIRSTKLEDSAMYFCASWGTGRELGNTIYFGEGSWLTVV.

The rearrangement joins TRBV10-1 to TRBJ1-5; D perhaps matches TRBD1 (5 bases). Trimming took off 9 bases at V and 11 bases at J, with 20 bases between the two ends. Germline V gene lookup returns CDR1 WNHNN and CDR2 SYGVQD (reference sequence). The CDR3 loop spans 13 amino acids. The chain's CDR3 is CARDTGPGRTQHF. CDR3 in DNA: TGCGCCAGGGATACAGGTCCAGGCCGGACCCAGCATTTT.

This rearrangement joins TRBV28 to TRBJ2-7; 14 nucleotides align to TRBD2. Unmatched junction bases numbered 17, after V lost 7 bases and J lost 6 bases. Germline V gene lookup returns CDR1 MDHEN and CDR2 SYDVKM. The CDR3 consists of 18 residues. The DNA of the CDR3 is TGTGCCAGCACCCCCGGGACTAGCGGGGGAGCCGGCCACATCGAGCAGTACTTC. It specifies CASTPGTSGGAGHIEQYF.

V gene TRBV27 combines with J gene TRBJ1-1; tentative D call: TRBD1 (5 bases). The germline gives CDR1 MNHEY, CDR2 SMNVEV (reference sequence). CDR3 length: 14 amino acids. V shed 5 bases and J shed 1 base, with 11 bases lying between them. CDR3 protein: CASSTGRKNTEAFF. CDR3 bases: TGTGCCAGCAGTACGGGACGGAAGAACACTGAAGCTTTCTTT.

The rearrangement joins TRBV5-1 to TRBJ1-4; 9 positions agree with TRBD1. J lost 5 bases, V lost 8 bases, and 13 bases had no gene match. Germline assignment: CDR1 SGHRS and CDR2 YFSETQ. The CDR3 runs 16 residues. The CDR3 DNA follows: TGCGCCAGTAAGCCTCTTTCCGGGACAGGGAATGAAAAACTGTTTTTT. Protein: CASKPLSGTGNEKLFF.

The V call is TRBV29-1, the J call TRBJ2-1; 7 bases are a match to TRBD1. Looked up from germline, CDR1 is SQVTM and CDR2 is ANQGSEA. The CDR3 has 10 residues. After removal of 4 bases from V and 15 bases from J, the junction contained 6 bases not matched to a gene. DNA for the CDR3: TGCAGCGTTGGACAGGGTGTGGTGTTCTTC. Residues: CSVGQGVVFF.

The V gene is TRBV6-6, the J gene TRBJ1-5, with 8 bases matching TRBD1. The CDR3 sequence is 13 residues long. The germline gives CDR1 MNHNY, CDR2 SVGAGI (reference sequence). J lost 7 bases, V lost 7 bases, and 6 bases had no gene match. The CDR3 protein is CASIGQGEQPQHF. Written as DNA, the CDR3 is TGTGCCAGCATCGGACAGGGAGAGCAGCCCCAGCATTTT.

The chain joins TRBV5-6 to TRBJ1-2; no reliable D call. From germline, CDR1 is SGHDT and CDR2 YYEEEE. The CDR3 runs to 16 residues. Trimming shortened V by 1 base and J by 0 bases, and 13 bases separated the two germline ends. This chain's CDR3 is CASSLITGLTNYGYTF. The CDR3 DNA reads TGTGCCAGCAGCTTGATAACCGGCCTAACTAACTATGGCTACACCTTC.

J is TRBJ2-3 and V is TRBV5-6, with a tentative D call TRBD2 (6 bases). Germline CDR1 reads SGHDT; CDR2 reads YYEEEE. CDR3 length: 17 amino acids. V dropped 0 bases and J dropped 6 bases, with 20 bases sitting between them. CDR3 coding DNA: TGTGCCAGCAGCTTGGGCCTTAGCGGAGGATCGACGGATACGCAGTATTTT. This translates into CASSLGLSGGSTDTQYF.

This clone was observed a single time. This chain uses TRBV11-3 with TRBJ1-1, with D perhaps matching TRBD1 (6 bases). Per the germline V gene, CDR1 is SGHNT and CDR2 is YENEEA. The CDR3 is 18 amino acids. Deletions cut 7 bases from V and 0 bases from J, with 24 bases between. CDR3 coding DNA: TGTGCCAGCACCCAATTCAACCGGGACAACTTCATGAACACTGAAGCTTTCTTT. It encodes CASTQFNRDNFMNTEAFF.

V and J are TRBV5-4 and TRBJ2-7, with TRBD2 matching over 7 bases. CDR1 is SGHNT and CDR2 is YYREEE in the germline V gene (reference sequence). The CDR3 is 13 residues long. With V trimmed by 3 bases and J by 2 bases, 2 bases remained unmatched. CDR3 sequence (DNA): TGTGCCAGCAGCTGGGAGGGGCCCTACGAGCAGTACTTC. Translating it yields CASSWEGPYEQYF.

The chain employs TRBV5-4 and TRBJ2-2, with TRBD2 matching 7 bases. The CDR3 loop spans 15 amino acids. The ends lost 3 bases at V and 0 bases at J; junction bases unmatched: 2. CDR1 and CDR2 from the germline V gene are SGHNT and YYREEE (reference sequence). The CDR3, as DNA: TGTGCCAGCAGCTCCACTAGCGCGAACACCGGGGAGCTGTTTTTT. The encoded protein is CASSSTSANTGELFF.

CDR3 in DNA: TGTGCCTGGCGGACGGTTAGCTCCTATAATTCACCCCTCCACTTT. Encoded protein: CAWRTVSSYNSPLHF. This chain links TRBV30 with TRBJ1-6; no reliable D call. The CDR3 has 15 residues. Between the trimmed V and J ends, which lost 5 bases and 0 bases, there was a span of 11 bases. CDR1 is GTSNPN and CDR2 is SVGIG in the germline V gene (reference sequence).

This clone was counted a few times. This chain links TRBV2 with TRBJ1-5, with a possible D match to TRBD1 (6 bases). Germline CDR1 reads SNHLY; CDR2 reads FYNNEI. The CDR3 spans 13 residues. V was pared by 6 bases and J by 6 bases, with 12 bases between. CDR3 sequence: CASRVQGIQPQHF. The CDR3 DNA reads as TGTGCCAGCAGGGTACAGGGTATTCAGCCCCAGCATTTT.